This section outlines one T cell receptor (beta chain) sequence together with its context. Antigen specificity is unknown. This record belongs to a study of CD8+ T cells in alopecia areata. Whole-study findings and limits: Elevated clonality characterized lesional scalp relative to normal scalp, particularly in alopecia totalis/universalis. Between patients, shared TCR sequences were less clear than in mice. This was possibly due in part to HLA diversity in the patient population.

Reverse transcribed after extraction, RNA yielded cDNA as the sequencing template. Using immunoSEQ multiplex PCR, the repertoire was profiled, and TCRdb retains in-frame clones only, with some absent. Of about 150,000 clones in the sample, 45% to 60% were seen once. The researchers isolated CD4+ and CD8+ T cells from PBMCs by sorting. The sample taken for sequencing was CD4+ T cells sorted from blood. This TCR derives from a human donor in good health.

The CDR3 sequence: CASSFTEVDTQYF. DNA of the CDR3: TGTGCCAGCAGCTTTACAGAGGTAGATACGCAGTATTTT. V and J are TRBV5-6 and TRBJ2-3; no definite D call. The CDR3 covers 13 residues. V gave up 2 bases and J gave up 5 bases, with 9 bases separating them. CDR1 and CDR2 (germline): SGHDT, YYEEEE.